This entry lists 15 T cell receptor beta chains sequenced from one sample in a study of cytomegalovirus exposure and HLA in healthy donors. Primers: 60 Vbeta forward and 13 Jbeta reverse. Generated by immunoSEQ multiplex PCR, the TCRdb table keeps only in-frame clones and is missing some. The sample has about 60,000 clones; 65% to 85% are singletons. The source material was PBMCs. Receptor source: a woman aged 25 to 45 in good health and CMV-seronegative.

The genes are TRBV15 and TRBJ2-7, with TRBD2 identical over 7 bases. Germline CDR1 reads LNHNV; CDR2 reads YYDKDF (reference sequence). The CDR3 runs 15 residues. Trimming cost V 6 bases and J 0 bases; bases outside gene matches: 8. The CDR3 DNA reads TGTGCCACCAGGGATACTAGCGACCTCTCCTACGAGCAGTACGTC. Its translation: CATRDTSDLSYEQYV.

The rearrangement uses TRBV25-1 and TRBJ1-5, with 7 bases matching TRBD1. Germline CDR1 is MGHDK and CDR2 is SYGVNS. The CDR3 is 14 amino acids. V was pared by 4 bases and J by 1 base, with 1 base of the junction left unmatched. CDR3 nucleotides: TGTGCCAGCAGTGGACAGGGAAGCAATCAGCCCCAGCATTTT. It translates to CASSGQGSNQPQHF.

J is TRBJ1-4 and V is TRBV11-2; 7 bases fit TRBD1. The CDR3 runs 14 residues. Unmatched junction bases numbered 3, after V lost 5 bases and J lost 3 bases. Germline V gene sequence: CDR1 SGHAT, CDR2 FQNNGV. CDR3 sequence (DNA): TGTGCCAGCAGCGGGACAGTATCTAATGAAAAACTGTTTTTT. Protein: CASSGTVSNEKLFF.

For the CDR3, the DNA is TGTGCCAGCAGTGAATATCGCGGGCAGGGGGGTGAAAAACTGTTTTTT. Its protein product is CASSEYRGQGGEKLFF. The chain recombines TRBV25-1 with TRBJ1-4; 7 bases fit TRBD1. J was trimmed by 7 bases and V by 0 bases; bases with no gene match: 8. Germline V lookup: CDR1 MGHDK, CDR2 SYGVNS. This CDR3 comprises 16 residues.

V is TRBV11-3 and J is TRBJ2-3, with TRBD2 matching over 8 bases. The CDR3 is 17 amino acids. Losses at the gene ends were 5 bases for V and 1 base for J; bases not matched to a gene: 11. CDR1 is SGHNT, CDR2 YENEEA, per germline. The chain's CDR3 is CASSPHTGTRGTDTQYF. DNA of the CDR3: TGTGCCAGCAGCCCACACACCGGGACTAGGGGCACAGATACGCAGTATTTT. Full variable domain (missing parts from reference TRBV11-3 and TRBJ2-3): EAGVVQSPRYKIIEKKQPVAFWCNPISGHNTLYWYLQNLGQGPELLIRYENEEAVDDSQLPKDRFSAERLKGVDSTLKIQPAELGDSAVYLCASSPHTGTRGTDTQYFGPGTRLTVL.

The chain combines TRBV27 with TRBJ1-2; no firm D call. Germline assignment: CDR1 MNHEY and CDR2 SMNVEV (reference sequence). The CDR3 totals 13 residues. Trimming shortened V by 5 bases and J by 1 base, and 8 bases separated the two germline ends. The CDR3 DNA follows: TGTGCCAGCAGTCTTGGACTTAACTATGGCTACACCTTC. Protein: CASSLGLNYGYTF.

The CDR3 DNA is TGTGCCAGCAGCTTGGGAGCGGGAGACCCCTACAATGAGCAGTTCTTC. It codes for CASSLGAGDPYNEQFF. This chain uses TRBV5-4 with TRBJ2-1, with 8 bases aligning to TRBD2. This CDR3 is built from 16 residues. The germline V gene has CDR1 SGHNT and CDR2 YYREEE (reference sequence). V lost 0 bases and J lost 2; bases outside the gene matches: 4.

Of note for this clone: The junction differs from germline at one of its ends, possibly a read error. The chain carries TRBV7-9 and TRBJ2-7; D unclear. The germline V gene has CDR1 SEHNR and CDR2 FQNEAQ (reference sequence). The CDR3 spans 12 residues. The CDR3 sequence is CSSSSQDYEQYF. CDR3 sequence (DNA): TGTTCCAGCAGCTCTCAGGACTACGAGCAGTACTTC.

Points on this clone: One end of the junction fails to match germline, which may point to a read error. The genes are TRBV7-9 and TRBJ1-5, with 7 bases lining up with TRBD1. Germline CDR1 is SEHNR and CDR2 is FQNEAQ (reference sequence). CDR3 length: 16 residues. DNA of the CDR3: TGTTCCAGCAGCTTAGCAGGGACAGCTCTCAACCAGCCCCAGCATTTT. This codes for CSSSLAGTALNQPQHF.

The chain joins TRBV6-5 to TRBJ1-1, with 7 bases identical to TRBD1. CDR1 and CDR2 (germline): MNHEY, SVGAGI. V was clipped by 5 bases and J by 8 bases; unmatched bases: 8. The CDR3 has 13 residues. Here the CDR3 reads CASSRGHQAEAFF. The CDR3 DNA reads TGTGCCAGCAGTAGGGGGCATCAGGCCGAAGCTTTCTTT.

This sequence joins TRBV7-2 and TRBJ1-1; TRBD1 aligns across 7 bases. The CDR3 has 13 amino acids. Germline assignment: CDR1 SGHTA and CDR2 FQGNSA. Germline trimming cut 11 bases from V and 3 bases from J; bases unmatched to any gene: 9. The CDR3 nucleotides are TGTGCCGGTTCTACAGGGGCCGACACTGAAGCTTTCTTT. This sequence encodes CAGSTGADTEAFF.

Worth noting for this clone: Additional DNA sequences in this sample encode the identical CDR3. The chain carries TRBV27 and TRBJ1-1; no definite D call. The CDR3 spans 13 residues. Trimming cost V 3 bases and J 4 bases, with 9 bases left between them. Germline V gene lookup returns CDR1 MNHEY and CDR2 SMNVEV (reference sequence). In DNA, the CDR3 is TGTGCCAGCAGTTTGTCTACGAGCACTGAAGCTTTCTTT. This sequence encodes CASSLSTSTEAFF.

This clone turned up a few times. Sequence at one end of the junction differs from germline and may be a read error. CDR3 coding DNA: TGCCTTTCCGGGACAGGGTATGGCTACACCTTC. Amino acids: CLSGTGYGYTF. The chain employs TRBV6-5 and TRBJ1-2; 9 bases are a match to TRBD1. Per the germline V gene, CDR1 is MNHEY and CDR2 is SVGAGI. CDR3 length: 11 residues.

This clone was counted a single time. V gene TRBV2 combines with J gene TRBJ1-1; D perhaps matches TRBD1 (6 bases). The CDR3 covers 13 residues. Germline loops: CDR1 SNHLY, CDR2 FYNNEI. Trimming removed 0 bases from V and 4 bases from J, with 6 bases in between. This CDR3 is CASSEATGTEAFF. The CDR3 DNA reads TGTGCCAGCAGTGAAGCGACAGGCACTGAAGCTTTCTTT. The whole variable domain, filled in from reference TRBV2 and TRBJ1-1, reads EPEVTQTPSHQVTQMGQEVILRCVPISNHLYFYWYRQILGQKVEFLVSFYNNEISEKSEIFDDQFSVERPDGSNFTLKIRSTKLEDSAMYFCASSEATGTEAFFGQGTRLTVV.

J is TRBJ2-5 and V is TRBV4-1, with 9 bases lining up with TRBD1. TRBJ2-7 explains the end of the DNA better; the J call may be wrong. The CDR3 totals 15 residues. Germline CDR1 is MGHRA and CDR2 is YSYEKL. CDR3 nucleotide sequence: TGCGCCAGCAGCCAGATTGGGACAGGGTCGGACGAGCAGTACTTC. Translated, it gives CASSQIGTGSDEQYF.